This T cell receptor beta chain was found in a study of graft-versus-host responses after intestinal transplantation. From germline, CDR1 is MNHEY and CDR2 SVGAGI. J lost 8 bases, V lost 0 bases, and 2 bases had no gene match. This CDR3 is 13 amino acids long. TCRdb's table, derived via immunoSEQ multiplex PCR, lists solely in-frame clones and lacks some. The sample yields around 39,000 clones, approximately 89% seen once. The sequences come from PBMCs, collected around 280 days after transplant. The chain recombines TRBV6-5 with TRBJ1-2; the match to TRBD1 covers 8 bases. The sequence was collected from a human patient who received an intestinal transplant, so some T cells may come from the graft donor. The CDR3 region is CASSYSGQGGYTF. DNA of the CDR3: TGTGCCAGCAGTTACTCAGGACAGGGAGGCTACACCTTC.